One sample yielded the 26 T cell receptor beta chains listed below, sequenced in a study of T cell responses to AZD1222 COVID-19 vaccine (dated by TCRdb to the early 2020s). The library was obtained by the immunoSEQ multiplex PCR assay. The clones in this table, taken by TCRdb from immuneACCESS, are in-frame only. Not every clone is retained; where verified, under half of the shortfall comes from an unresolved V gene, and the cause of the rest is unknown. The sample table contains about 120,000 clones; only one count was recorded for approximately 94% of them. The top ten constitute 5% of the sample. Reading the label with the study, this specimen's time point is: about 28 days (+/-7) after the second vaccine dose. This material consisted of peripheral blood, taken 28 days after the second AZD1222 dose. The receptors come from an adult who received the AZD1222 COVID-19 vaccine.

The V call is TRBV6-4, the J call TRBJ2-1; 11 nucleotides match TRBD2. Germline-derived CDR1 and CDR2 are MRHNA and SNTAGT. The length of the CDR3 is 16 residues. The V segment lost 0 bases and the J segment 6 bases; nucleotides outside the gene matches: 4. CDR3 bases: TGTGCCAGCAGTGACTCTAGCGGGGGGGCTCGCAATGAGCAGTTCTTC. Amino acids: CASSDSSGGARNEQFF.

This chain connects TRBV30 to TRBJ2-3, with D perhaps matching TRBD2 (5 bases). Trimming left V 0 bases short and J 3 bases short, with 10 bases between. Germline V gives CDR1 GTSNPN, CDR2 SVGIG (reference sequence). The CDR3 sequence is 14 residues long. CDR3 amino acids: CAWSVQRITDTQYF. CDR3 nucleotides: TGTGCCTGGAGTGTACAGCGGATAACAGATACGCAGTATTTT.

The rearrangement uses TRBV6-6 and TRBJ2-1; tentative D call: TRBD2 (5 bases). The CDR3 totals 16 residues. Germline lookup yields CDR1 MNHNY and CDR2 SVGAGI (reference sequence). V dropped 6 bases and J dropped 0 bases, with 15 bases sitting between them. CDR3 sequence reads: CASSPLPGSSYNEQFF. CDR3 sequence (DNA): TGTGCCAGCAGCCCCCTTCCGGGGAGCTCCTACAATGAGCAGTTCTTC.

This sequence joins TRBV18 and TRBJ2-7, with D possibly matching TRBD1 (5 bases). The V gene's germline CDR1 is KGHSH and CDR2 LQKENI. The V gene lost 2 bases and the J gene lost 2 bases, with 7 bases spanning the gap. The CDR3 extends over 13 amino acids. The CDR3 here is CASSPGAPYEQYF. The CDR3 region has the DNA TGTGCCAGCTCACCAGGGGCGCCCTACGAGCAGTACTTC.

Concerning this clone: A junction end diverges from the germline sequence, so it may reflect a read error. J is TRBJ1-6 and V is TRBV7-3; D unresolved. CDR3 length: 14 amino acids. The germline V gene encodes CDR1 SGHTA and CDR2 FQGTGA. This CDR3 is CDSPGPCGNSPLHF. CDR3 in DNA: TGTGACAGCCCTGGACCCTGCGGAAATTCACCCCTCCACTTT.

The V call is TRBV5-4, the J call TRBJ2-5, with D maybe TRBD2 (6 bases). Germline CDR1 SGHNT, CDR2 YYREEE (reference sequence). Trimming took off 3 bases at V and 2 bases at J, with 11 bases between the two ends. The CDR3 covers 14 residues. The CDR3 spells CASSSGTLQETQYF. DNA for the CDR3: TGTGCCAGCAGCTCCGGGACTCTACAAGAGACCCAGTACTTC.

The V gene is TRBV5-1, the J gene TRBJ2-3, with TRBD2 identical over 9 bases. CDR3 size: 16 residues. The V gene end was trimmed by 0 bases and the J gene end by 2 bases; junction bases not matched to a gene: 4. The germline V gene encodes CDR1 SGHRS and CDR2 YFSETQ. CDR3 coding DNA: TGCGCCAGCAGCTTGGGTCCTAGCGGGGTCACAGATACGCAGTATTTT. This encodes CASSLGPSGVTDTQYF.

The V and J genes are TRBV4-2 and TRBJ1-1; the D gene is possibly TRBD1 (5 bases). V was clipped by 1 base and J by 0 bases, with 15 bases between them. Looked up from germline, CDR1 is LGHNA and CDR2 is YNFKEQ. This CDR3 has 17 residues. The CDR3 nucleotides are TGTGCCAGCAGCCAAGGGCTAGGAGGGGCCATGAACACTGAAGCTTTCTTT. Its protein is CASSQGLGGAMNTEAFF.

This chain links TRBV3-1 (or the pseudogene TRBV3-2) with TRBJ2-3; D remains ambiguous. Germline V CDR1 and CDR2: LGHDT, YNNKEL (reference sequence). The CDR3 has 12 amino acids. Trimming removed 1 base at V and 8 bases at J, with 7 bases between. Here the CDR3 reads CASSQVASTQYF. Written as DNA, the CDR3 is TGTGCCAGCAGCCAAGTGGCGAGTACGCAGTATTTT.

V and J are TRBV2 and TRBJ2-4, with a tentative D call TRBD1 (5 bases). This CDR3 spans 12 amino acids. The germline V gene encodes CDR1 SNHLY and CDR2 FYNNEI. Trimming took off 6 bases at V and 12 bases at J, with 15 bases between the two ends. CDR3 residues: CASRADSIGQYF. The DNA of the CDR3 is TGTGCCAGCAGAGCAGACAGTATTGGTCAGTACTTC.

This rearrangement joins TRBV7-8 to TRBJ2-7, with D possibly TRBD1 on 6 matching bases. Trimming took off 2 bases at V and 2 bases at J, with 13 bases between the two ends. From germline, CDR1 is SGHVS and CDR2 FQNEAQ. The CDR3 is 15 amino acids. The CDR3 DNA follows: TGTGCCAGCAGCTTATTTGGCTCAGGGGCCTACGAGCAGTACTTC. It codes for CASSLFGSGAYEQYF.

The chain joins TRBV10-2 to TRBJ2-1; TRBD1 matches at 9 bases. V trimming: 7 bases; J trimming: 7 bases; junction bases outside the gene matches: 26. This CDR3 contains 20 residues. CDR1 and CDR2 from the germline V gene are WSHSY and SAAADI. The CDR3 coding sequence is TGCGCCAGCATCCGGTCACTGCCCCCCGGGACAGGGTTGATAGCAAATGAGCAGTTCTTC. Translating it yields CASIRSLPPGTGLIANEQFF.

This sequence joins TRBV4-3 and TRBJ2-4; tentative D call: TRBD1 (5 bases). The CDR3 sequence is 14 residues long. V lost 1 base to trimming and J lost 1 base, with 5 bases between them. Germline CDR1 LGHNA, CDR2 YSLEER. The CDR3 loop reads CASSQAGAKNIQYF. In DNA form, the CDR3 reads TGCGCCAGCAGCCAAGCAGGGGCCAAAAACATTCAGTACTTC.

The chain couples TRBV18 to TRBJ2-1; D might be TRBD1 or TRBD2, each matching 5 bases. V shed 3 bases and J shed 0 bases, with 15 bases lying between them. This CDR3 contains 17 residues. Per germline, CDR1 KGHSH and CDR2 LQKENI. CDR3 sequence reads: CASSPQEAGSSYNEQFF. The CDR3 nucleotides are TGTGCCAGCTCACCGCAGGAGGCAGGGAGCTCCTACAATGAGCAGTTCTTC.

Here the CDR3 DNA reads TGTGCCAGCAGCTTGGTTAGTGTAGAGACCCAGTACTTC. Its translation: CASSLVSVETQYF. The chain links TRBV5-6 to TRBJ2-5; D gene unclear. Trimming removed 0 bases at V and 4 bases at J, with 7 bases between. Germline V gives CDR1 SGHDT, CDR2 YYEEEE. CDR3 size: 13 residues.

The genes are TRBV4-3 and TRBJ2-1, with no clear D. CDR1 and CDR2 (germline): LGHNA, YSLEER. This CDR3 contains 15 residues. Trimming removed 0 bases at V and 4 bases at J, with 10 bases between. CDR3 sequence (DNA): TGCGCCAGCAGCCAAGATCCCCTCGATTACAATGAGCAGTTCTTC. It specifies CASSQDPLDYNEQFF.

This clone was seen once. V is TRBV9 and J is TRBJ2-1; D is possibly TRBD1 (6 bases). CDR1 is SGDLS and CDR2 is YYNGEE in the germline V gene. Trimming left V 3 bases short and J 5 bases short, with 12 bases between. The CDR3 consists of 14 residues. The CDR3 DNA sequence: TGTGCCAGCAGCGCAACACCAGGGGACAATGAGCAGTTCTTC. Translation: CASSATPGDNEQFF.

The V and J genes are TRBV28 and TRBJ1-2; D gene ambiguous. CDR1 MDHEN and CDR2 SYDVKM come from the germline V gene. The V gene lost 1 base and the J gene lost 4 bases, with 10 bases spanning the gap. This CDR3 is built from 14 residues. CDR3 DNA sequence: TGTGCCAGCAGTTTATATGTGCGGACCTATGGCTACACCTTC. Residues: CASSLYVRTYGYTF.

The chain employs TRBV2 and TRBJ1-1; perhaps TRBD1 as D (6 bases). The CDR3 is 13 residues long. Germline lookup yields CDR1 SNHLY and CDR2 FYNNEI. The V end lost 6 bases, the J end lost 4 bases, and 12 bases lay between the germline ends. The CDR3 coding sequence is TGTGCCAGCAGCGAAACACAGGGCACTGAAGCTTTCTTT. Amino acids: CASSETQGTEAFF.

The chain has TRBV7-9 and TRBJ1-2; 9 bases match TRBD1. The CDR3 is made up of 18 amino acids. Losses at the gene ends were 4 bases for V and 0 bases for J; bases not matched to a gene: 12. Germline-derived CDR1 and CDR2 are SEHNR and FQNEAQ (reference sequence). CDR3 in DNA: TGTGCCAGCAGCTGGACCGGGGACAGGGTCCCGTCTAACTATGGCTACACCTTC. Its translation: CASSWTGDRVPSNYGYTF.

J is TRBJ1-2 and V is TRBV7-2; TRBD1 matches at 7 bases. Per the germline V gene, CDR1 is SGHTA and CDR2 is FQGNSA. The CDR3 totals 15 residues. V gave up 4 bases and J gave up 5 bases; unmatched junction bases: 10. CDR3 DNA sequence: TGTGCCAGCAGCTACGGGACAGAAGGGACATATGGCTACACCTTC. Translation: CASSYGTEGTYGYTF. The full variable domain, rest sourced from reference TRBV7-2 and TRBJ1-2, is GAGVSQSPSNKVTEKGKDVELRCDPISGHTALYWYRQSLGQGLEFLIYFQGNSAPDKSGLPSDRFSAERTGGSVSTLTIQRTQQEDSAVYLCASSYGTEGTYGYTFGSGTRLTVV.

As to this clone: The sample carries other DNA sequences with the same CDR3. The chain recombines TRBV20-1 with TRBJ2-7; the D is unclear. Per germline, CDR1 DFQATT and CDR2 SNEGSKA (reference sequence). With 0 bases removed from V and 4 bases from J, the gap between germline ends came to 4 bases. This CDR3 has 11 residues. The CDR3, as DNA: TGCAGTGCTAGAGATGGGTACGAGCAGTACTTC. Protein: CSARDGYEQYF.

The V call is TRBV18, the J call TRBJ2-3; the D is unclear. The length of the CDR3 is 12 residues. Between the trimmed V and J ends, which lost 1 base and 4 bases, there was a span of 3 bases. Germline lookup yields CDR1 KGHSH and CDR2 LQKENI. The CDR3 sequence: CASSPLADTQYF. The CDR3 DNA is TGTGCCAGCTCACCACTGGCAGATACGCAGTATTTT.

The chain uses TRBV4-1 and TRBJ1-2; D remains unclear. V lost 0 bases and J lost 7, with 18 bases in between. Germline V gene data show CDR1 as MGHRA and CDR2 as YSYEKL. This CDR3 region has 16 residues. This chain's CDR3 is CASSQDPQADSSGYTF. DNA of the CDR3: TGCGCCAGCAGCCAAGATCCGCAGGCTGATTCTTCTGGCTACACCTTC.

V gene TRBV19 combines with J gene TRBJ1-2; a weak D match, TRBD1 (5 bases). V gave up 7 bases and J gave up 6 bases, with 24 bases separating them. CDR3 length: 16 residues. The germline gives CDR1 LNHDA, CDR2 SQIVND (reference sequence). Here the CDR3 DNA reads TGTGCCAGTACCCCACATACCACAGGACCAGGAAATGGCTACACCTTC. Amino acid sequence: CASTPHTTGPGNGYTF.

The chain recombines TRBV30 with TRBJ2-4; perhaps TRBD1 as D (6 bases). Germline V gene sequence: CDR1 GTSNPN, CDR2 SVGIG (reference sequence). The CDR3 length is 16 residues. V lost 2 bases and J lost 6, with 20 bases in between. CDR3 nucleotide sequence: TGTGCCTGGAGTCCCCGACGACAGGACGTAGGAAACATTCAGTACTTC. Protein: CAWSPRRQDVGNIQYF.